This TCR beta chain was identified in a study of T cells in Graves' hyperthyroidism and ophthalmopathy. Many counts were recorded for this clonotype. The trim removed 0 bases at V and 2 bases at J, leaving 4 bases unmatched. CDR3 length: 15 amino acids. Germline assignment: CDR1 DFQATT and CDR2 SNEGSKA (reference sequence). The investigators amplified TCR beta CDR3 regions from RNA transcripts. First-round RT-PCR with HTBI primers amplified the TCR CDR3 region. Each CDR3 protein gets one entry after TCRdb re-called the multiplex PCR reads with MiXCR. The data show fewer than 450,000 distinct CDR3 sequences, 17% seen once. Pregnant or lactating patients were excluded, as were those with uncontrolled infection or other autoimmune disease. Diagnoses rested on clinical symptoms, serum thyroxine and TRAb, thyroid ultrasound and orbital computed tomography.

The sample comprised blood. This clonotype was sampled from a woman aged 25 to 39 with Graves' hyperthyroidism that later progressed to Graves' ophthalmopathy. This chain uses TRBV20-1 with TRBJ2-7; 10 bases line up with TRBD2. The CDR3 here is CSARDPSGGTYEQYF. For the CDR3, the DNA is TGCAGTGCTAGAGATCCTAGCGGGGGAACCTACGAGCAGTACTTC.